Below, 20 T cell receptor beta chains from the same sample are listed, as sequenced in a study of cytomegalovirus exposure and HLA in healthy donors. 60 Vbeta and 13 Jbeta primers were used in PCR. The table came from immunoSEQ multiplex PCR; TCRdb's copy has only in-frame clones and leaves some out. The data show over 110,000 clones, with around 82% seen just once and 2.5% to 3% held by the top ten. The sample was PBMCs. The receptors were sampled from a female donor in good health and CMV-seronegative.

This clone was seen a single time. The J gene is TRBJ1-2, the V gene TRBV7-8, with no clear D. The germline V gene has CDR1 SGHVS and CDR2 FQNEAQ. The ends were cut back, 0 bases at V and 0 bases at J, with 14 bases in the middle. This CDR3 has 17 residues. CDR3 DNA sequence: TGTGCCAGCAGCTTAGCGCGCTGGTCACCGACTAACTATGGCTACACCTTC. It translates to CASSLARWSPTNYGYTF.

The gene calls are TRBV2 and TRBJ1-2, with 10 bases lining up with TRBD1. The CDR3 is 14 residues long. CDR1 and CDR2 from the germline V gene are SNHLY and FYNNEI. V shed 6 bases, J shed 2 bases, and the junction held 3 bases outside the gene matches. The CDR3 loop reads CASSGDRGNYGYTF. CDR3 DNA sequence: TGTGCCAGCAGCGGGGACAGGGGAAACTATGGCTACACCTTC.

J is TRBJ2-2 and V is TRBV29-1, with 8 bases aligning to TRBD1. Germline-derived CDR1 and CDR2 are SQVTM and ANQGSEA. This CDR3 has 14 amino acids. Trimming cost V 6 bases and J 2 bases; bases outside gene matches: 5. In DNA form, the CDR3 reads TGCAGCGTAGCCGACAGGGGAAACACCGGGGAGCTGTTTTTT. Protein sequence: CSVADRGNTGELFF.

The V and J genes are TRBV28 and TRBJ1-1; D ambiguous. Per the germline V gene, CDR1 is MDHEN and CDR2 is SYDVKM. This CDR3 has 11 amino acids. The ends were cut back, 3 bases at V and 6 bases at J, with 5 bases in the middle. The CDR3 region has the DNA TGTGCCAGCAGTTTTTTCGCTGAAGCTTTCTTT. It is translated as CASSFFAEAFF.

The gene calls are TRBV27 and TRBJ2-3, with TRBD2 matching 12 bases. Germline CDR1 and CDR2: MNHEY and SMNVEV (reference sequence). The CDR3 is 19 residues long. The V gene end was trimmed by 6 bases and the J gene end by 2 bases; junction bases not matched to a gene: 15. The CDR3 DNA is TGTGCCAGCAGGCCACTAGCGGGGGGACCCCGGGCTTACACAGATACGCAGTATTTT. Translation: CASRPLAGGPRAYTDTQYF.

This rearrangement joins TRBV6-5 to TRBJ2-7; 12 bases agree with TRBD1. Trimming removed 2 bases from V and 4 bases from J; junction bases left unmatched: 6. This CDR3 has 16 amino acids. Germline lookup yields CDR1 MNHEY and CDR2 SVGAGI. The CDR3 bases are TGTGCCAGCAGTTACAGCGGGACAGGGGGCTGGTACGAGCAGTACTTC. Its translation: CASSYSGTGGWYEQYF.

The genes are TRBV19 and TRBJ2-7, with 8 bases identical to TRBD2. Germline V gene sequence: CDR1 LNHDA, CDR2 SQIVND (reference sequence). CDR3 length: 13 amino acids. The junction had 9 bases not matched to a gene; V was cut back by 6 bases and J by 8 bases. The CDR3: CASRFSAGAQQYF. The CDR3 region has the DNA TGTGCCAGTAGATTTTCAGCGGGGGCCCAGCAGTACTTC.

The rearrangement joins TRBV28 to TRBJ1-4; the match to TRBD1 covers 10 bases. The CDR3 runs to 17 residues. With V trimmed by 6 bases and J by 12 bases, 19 bases remained unmatched. Germline values: CDR1 MDHEN, CDR2 SYDVKM. The CDR3 sequence: CASSLLPGDRGRVELFF. CDR3 DNA: TGTGCCAGCAGCTTGTTGCCTGGGGACAGGGGAAGGGTCGAACTGTTTTTT.

This clone was detected only a few times. V and J are TRBV5-5 and TRBJ2-7; D might be TRBD2 (6 bases). This CDR3 region has 14 residues. Trimming shortened V by 0 bases and J by 4 bases, and 11 bases separated the two germline ends. Germline V gives CDR1 SGHKS, CDR2 YYEKEE (reference sequence). The CDR3 protein is CASSLGLGVYEQYF. In DNA, the CDR3 is TGTGCCAGCAGCTTGGGACTAGGAGTATACGAGCAGTACTTC.

The rearrangement links TRBV27 to TRBJ2-7; D may be TRBD1 (8 bases). V dropped 5 bases and J dropped 2 bases, with 13 bases sitting between them. CDR3 size: 14 residues. Germline CDR1 and CDR2: MNHEY and SMNVEV (reference sequence). The CDR3 reads CASSTTGGAYEQYF. For the CDR3, the DNA is TGTGCCAGCAGTACCACAGGGGGGGCCTACGAGCAGTACTTC.

Note on this clone: The sample carries other DNA sequences with the same CDR3. V and J are TRBV15 and TRBJ2-7, with D uncertain. Germline CDR1 is LNHNV and CDR2 is YYDKDF (reference sequence). This CDR3 has 12 amino acids. V was clipped by 1 base and J by 4 bases, with 5 bases between them. Here the CDR3 DNA reads TGTGCCACCAGCAGAGGAGGATACGAGCAGTACTTC. As protein: CATSRGGYEQYF.

This clone has a handful of counts. This chain links TRBV28 with TRBJ1-5, with a possible D match to TRBD1 (5 bases). The V and J ends lost 3 bases and 6 bases respectively, with 12 bases between them. CDR1 MDHEN and CDR2 SYDVKM come from the germline V gene. This CDR3 contains 14 residues. As DNA, the CDR3 is TGTGCCAGCAGTTTCGCGGGGGTGGGTCAGCCCCAGCATTTT. It encodes CASSFAGVGQPQHF.

This clone was detected only a few times. The chain recombines TRBV4-1 with TRBJ2-5, with 7 bases lining up with TRBD2. The ends lost 0 bases at V and 5 bases at J; junction bases unmatched: 3. The CDR3 is 14 residues long. CDR1 is MGHRA, CDR2 YSYEKL, per germline. The CDR3 DNA is TGCGCCAGCAGCCAAGATCCCGGGAGGGAGACCCAGTACTTC. Translating it yields CASSQDPGRETQYF.

The gene calls are TRBV2 and TRBJ1-1, with no clear D. V was trimmed by 3 bases and J by 7 bases, leaving 12 bases between them. Germline CDR1 and CDR2: SNHLY and FYNNEI. The CDR3 contains 13 residues. CDR3: CASSDDADFEAFF. In DNA form, the CDR3 reads TGTGCCAGCAGTGATGATGCCGACTTTGAAGCTTTCTTT.

The count of this clone is one. The chain joins TRBV4-2 to TRBJ2-2; D is undetermined. This CDR3 is 12 amino acids long. Germline V gene sequence: CDR1 LGHNA, CDR2 YNFKEQ. Trimming took 2 bases from V and 5 from J, leaving 3 bases between them. DNA of the CDR3: TGTGCCAGCAGCCAAACAACCGGGGAGCTGTTTTTT. This codes for CASSQTTGELFF.

CDR3 protein: CASSYETGFSNQPQHF. In DNA, the CDR3 is TGTGCCAGCAGTTATGAGACAGGGTTTAGCAATCAGCCCCAGCATTTT. V usage is TRBV28 and J usage is TRBJ1-5; 7 bases agree with TRBD1. This CDR3 is 16 amino acids long. Germline CDR1 reads MDHEN; CDR2 reads SYDVKM. With 4 bases clipped from V and 0 bases from J, the junction kept 6 bases outside the gene matches. Variable domain in full (rest from reference TRBV28 and TRBJ1-5): DVKVTQSSRYLVKRTGEKVFLECVQDMDHENMFWYRQDPGLGLRLIYFSYDVKMKEKGDIPEGYSVSREKKERFSLILESASTNQTSMYLCASSYETGFSNQPQHFGDGTRLSIL.

In its sample, this clone was seen a few times. The gene calls are TRBV15 and TRBJ2-5, with 13 bases aligning to TRBD2. Germline values: CDR1 LNHNV, CDR2 YYDKDF (reference sequence). Unmatched junction bases numbered 5, after V lost 5 bases and J lost 5 bases. The CDR3 covers 15 residues. This CDR3 is CATSELAGGSETQYF. The CDR3 nucleotides are TGTGCCACCAGCGAACTAGCGGGAGGGTCGGAGACCCAGTACTTC.

The table lists this clone with a count of one. This chain uses TRBV5-6 with TRBJ2-3; the D gene is possibly TRBD1 (7 bases). The CDR3 is 15 residues long. V was pared by 6 bases and J by 5 bases, with 19 bases between. From germline, CDR1 is SGHDT and CDR2 YYEEEE. This CDR3 reads CASTAFGGTEDTQYF. In nucleotides, the CDR3 is TGTGCCAGCACCGCTTTTGGGGGGACAGAAGATACGCAGTATTTT. Full variable domain (missing parts from reference TRBV5-6 and TRBJ2-3): DAGVTQSPTHLIKTRGQQVTLRCSPKSGHDTVSWYQQALGQGPQFIFQYYEEEERQRGNFPDRFSGHQFPNYSSELNVNALLLGDSALYLCASTAFGGTEDTQYFGPGTRLTVL.

This chain joins TRBV7-8 and TRBJ2-2, with D possibly being TRBD2 (6 bases). CDR3 length equals 16 residues. Trimming pared 1 base from V and 2 bases from J, leaving 11 bases between. Germline V gene lookup returns CDR1 SGHVS and CDR2 FQNEAQ. The CDR3 DNA follows: TGTGCCAGCAGCTTAGTAGCGGCAGGCAACACCGGGGAGCTGTTTTTT. It translates to CASSLVAAGNTGELFF.

The chain joins TRBV6-4 to TRBJ1-6; D ambiguous. The V and J ends lost 5 bases and 5 bases respectively, with 10 bases between them. Germline values: CDR1 MRHNA, CDR2 SNTAGT. CDR3 length equals 14 residues. CDR3 in amino acids: CASSPGVNNSPLHF. Here the CDR3 DNA reads TGTGCCAGCAGTCCCGGGGTTAATAATTCACCCCTCCACTTT.